This entry features one T cell receptor (beta chain) sequence. The sample is drawn from a study of shared clonotypes between healthy human individuals. As for the study in general: Contributing individuals were two females and a few males aged 18 to 49.

Each replicate PCR on the sorted subsets used 200 to 250 ng DNA (around 30,000 T cell genomes). Study processing details: Junction-only sequences without quality scores were provided by ImmunoSEQ, so filtering was different. Assay: immunoSEQ multiplex PCR; the TCRdb copy retains only in-frame clones and omits some. The V and J calls and the clone size are those of that table, but D and trimming were determined from the DNA. In the table there are about 2,200,000 clones, 93% of which are singletons. The CDR3 covers 16 residues. Trimming took off 2 bases at V and 8 bases at J, with 19 bases between the two ends. The germline gives CDR1 SEHNR, CDR2 FQNEAQ (reference sequence). CD45RO-negative, CCR7-positively selected cells formed the naive CD8 fraction, excluding terminally differentiated effector memory CD45RA+ cells. The study drew all its donors from Caucasian adults living in Nashville, Tennessee.

Sequencing was carried out using naive CD8+ T cells from PBMCs. The receptor's source is a man aged 18 to 29 in good health. Some clones in this sample may be carry-over from other donors' samples. The rearrangement uses TRBV7-9 and TRBJ2-1, with a tentative D call TRBD2 (6 bases). The CDR3 sequence is CASSLPRRGPLDEQFF. In DNA form, the CDR3 reads TGTGCCAGCAGCTTACCCCGGAGGGGACCCCTTGATGAGCAGTTCTTC.